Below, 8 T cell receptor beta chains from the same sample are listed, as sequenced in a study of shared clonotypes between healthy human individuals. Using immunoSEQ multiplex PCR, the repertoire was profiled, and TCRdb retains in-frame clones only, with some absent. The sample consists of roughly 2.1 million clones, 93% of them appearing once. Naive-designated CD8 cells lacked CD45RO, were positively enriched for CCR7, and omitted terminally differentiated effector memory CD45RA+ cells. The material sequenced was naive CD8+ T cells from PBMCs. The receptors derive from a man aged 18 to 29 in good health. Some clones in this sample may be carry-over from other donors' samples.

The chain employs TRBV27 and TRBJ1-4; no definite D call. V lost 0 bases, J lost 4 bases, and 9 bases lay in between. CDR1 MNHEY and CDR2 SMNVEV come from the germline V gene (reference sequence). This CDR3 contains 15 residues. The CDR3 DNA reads TGTGCCAGCAGTTTATCGAAGGGTTTTAATGAAAAACTGTTTTTT. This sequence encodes CASSLSKGFNEKLFF.

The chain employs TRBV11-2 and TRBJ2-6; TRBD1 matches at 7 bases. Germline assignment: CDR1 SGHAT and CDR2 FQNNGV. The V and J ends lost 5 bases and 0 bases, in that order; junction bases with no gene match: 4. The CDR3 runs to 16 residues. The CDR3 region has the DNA TGTGCCAGCAGCGGGACAGCATTCTCTGGGGCCAACGTCCTGACTTTC. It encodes CASSGTAFSGANVLTF. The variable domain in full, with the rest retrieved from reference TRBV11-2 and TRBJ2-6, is EAGVAQSPRYKIIEKRQSVAFWCNPISGHATLYWYQQILGQGPKLLIQFQNNGVVDDSQLPKDRFSAERLKGVDSTLKIQPAKLEDSAVYLCASSGTAFSGANVLTFGAGSRLTVL.

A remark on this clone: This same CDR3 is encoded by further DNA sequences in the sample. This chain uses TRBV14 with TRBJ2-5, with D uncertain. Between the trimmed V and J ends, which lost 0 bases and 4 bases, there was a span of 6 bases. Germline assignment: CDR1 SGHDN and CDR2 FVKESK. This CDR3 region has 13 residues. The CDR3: CASSQDRRETQYF. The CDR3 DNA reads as TGTGCCAGCAGCCAAGATCGGAGAGAGACCCAGTACTTC.

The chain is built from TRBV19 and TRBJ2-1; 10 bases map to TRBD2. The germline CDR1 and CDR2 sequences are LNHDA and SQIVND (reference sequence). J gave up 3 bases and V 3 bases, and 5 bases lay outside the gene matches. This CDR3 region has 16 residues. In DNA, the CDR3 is TGTGCCAGTAGTATGGCCAGACTAGCGGGCTACAATGAGCAGTTCTTC. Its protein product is CASSMARLAGYNEQFF.

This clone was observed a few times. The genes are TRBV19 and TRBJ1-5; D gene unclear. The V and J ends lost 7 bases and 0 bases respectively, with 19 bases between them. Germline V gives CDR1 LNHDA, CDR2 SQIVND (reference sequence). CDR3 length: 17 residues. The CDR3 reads CASTPAIAWDSNQPQHF. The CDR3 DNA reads TGTGCCAGTACCCCCGCCATAGCTTGGGATAGCAATCAGCCCCAGCATTTT.

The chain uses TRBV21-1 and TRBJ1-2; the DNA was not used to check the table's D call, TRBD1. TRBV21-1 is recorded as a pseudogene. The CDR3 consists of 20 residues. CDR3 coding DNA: TGTGCCAGCAGCAAAGCCTCCCACCGGGACACCTACCTTGAGGACTATGGCTACACCTTC. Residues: CASSKASHRDTYLEDYGYTF.

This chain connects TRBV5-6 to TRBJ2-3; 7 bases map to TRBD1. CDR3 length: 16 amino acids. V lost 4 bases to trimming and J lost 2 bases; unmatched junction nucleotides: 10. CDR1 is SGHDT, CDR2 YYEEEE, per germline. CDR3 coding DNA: TGTGCCAGCAGCGTGGAAGGGGACAGCTACACAGATACGCAGTATTTT. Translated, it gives CASSVEGDSYTDTQYF.

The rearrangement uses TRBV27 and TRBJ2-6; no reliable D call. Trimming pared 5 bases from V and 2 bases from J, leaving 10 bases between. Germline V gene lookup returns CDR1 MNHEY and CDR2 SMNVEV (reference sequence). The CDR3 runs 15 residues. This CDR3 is CASSPNYPGANVLTF. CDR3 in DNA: TGTGCCAGCAGTCCAAATTACCCTGGGGCCAACGTCCTGACTTTC.